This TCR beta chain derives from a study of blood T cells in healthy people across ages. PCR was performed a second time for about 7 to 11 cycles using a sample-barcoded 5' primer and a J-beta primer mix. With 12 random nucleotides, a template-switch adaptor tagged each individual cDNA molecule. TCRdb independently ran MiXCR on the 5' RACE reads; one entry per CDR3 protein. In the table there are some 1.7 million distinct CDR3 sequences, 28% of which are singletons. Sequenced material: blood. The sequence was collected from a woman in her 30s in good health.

The CDR3 loop is CASSQDAVGRTYNEQYF. CDR3 DNA sequence: TGCGCCAGCAGCCAAGATGCGGTAGGTAGGACCTACAATGAGCAGTACTTC. The rearrangement joins TRBV4-1 to TRBJ2-1; D unclear. The J call could be wrong; TRBJ2-7 is a better fit for the DNA end. Germline V gene data show CDR1 as MGHRA and CDR2 as YSYEKL. The CDR3 runs to 17 residues.